The 14 T cell receptor beta chains listed next were all sequenced from one sample in a study of control samples from healthy donors and cancer patients (TCRdb year 2020). Preparation of the library involved the immunoSEQ multiplex PCR assay. This is the immuneACCESS table as TCRdb keeps it, with only in-frame sequences that have V and J called. A part of the clones is gone; compared with another copy, unresolved V genes explain less than half, and the rest is unexplained. Here the sample has some 65,000 clones; more than 80% occur a single time. The top ten clones comprise about 3% of the sample. Sample: PBMCs. These receptors all stem from a woman between 45 and 65 years old with lung cancer.

This sequence joins TRBV5-1 and TRBJ2-6, with a tentative D call TRBD2 (5 bases). The CDR3 sequence is 16 residues long. Trimming removed 0 bases at V and 4 bases at J, with 11 bases between. CDR1 is SGHRS, CDR2 YFSETQ, per germline. This CDR3 is CASSLGGSEGANVLTF. The DNA of the CDR3 is TGCGCCAGCAGCTTGGGAGGGTCCGAAGGGGCCAACGTCCTGACTTTC.

The CDR3 sequence: CASSRGQRANTGELFF. CDR3 bases: TGTGCCAGCAGCCGGGGACAGAGGGCGAACACCGGGGAGCTGTTTTTT. The genes are TRBV9 and TRBJ2-2, with 7 bases matching TRBD1. Germline-derived CDR1 and CDR2 are SGDLS and YYNGEE. The CDR3 is 16 residues long. V gave up 4 bases and J gave up 0 bases; unmatched junction bases: 6.

This clone is medium-sized (0.01 to 0.1%) in the sample. The CDR3 loop is CASSPQGIGQPQHF. The CDR3 DNA reads as TGTGCCAGTAGTCCACAGGGAATTGGACAGCCCCAGCATTTT. J is TRBJ1-5 and V is TRBV19, with D perhaps matching TRBD1 (6 bases). Germline assignment: CDR1 LNHDA and CDR2 SQIVND (reference sequence). With 5 bases removed from V and 7 bases from J, the gap between germline ends came to 15 bases. This CDR3 contains 14 residues.

This chain joins TRBV5-6 and TRBJ1-5; maybe TRBD1 (5 bases). This CDR3 contains 18 residues. V was shortened by 3 bases and J by 3 bases, with 22 bases between the two germline ends. In germline, CDR1 is SGHDT, CDR2 YYEEEE. The DNA of the CDR3 is TGTGCCAGCAGCTCACAGCTGACAGATCGGGTCTCCAATCAGCCCCAGCATTTT. Residues: CASSSQLTDRVSNQPQHF.

The chain employs TRBV4-2 and TRBJ1-1; D perhaps matches TRBD1 (5 bases). V lost 0 bases and J lost 11, with 19 bases in between. Germline CDR1 reads LGHNA; CDR2 reads YNFKEQ. The CDR3 totals 15 residues. The CDR3 bases are TGTGCCAGCAGCCAAGAGGCAACAGGCGTGTCGGAGGCTTTCTTT. It specifies CASSQEATGVSEAFF.

This chain uses TRBV3-1 (or the pseudogene TRBV3-2) with TRBJ2-5; D is perhaps TRBD2 (5 bases). CDR3 length equals 11 residues. V shed 4 bases and J shed 5 bases, with 5 bases lying between them. Germline V lookup: CDR1 LGHDT, CDR2 YNNKEL (reference sequence). In DNA, the CDR3 is TGTGCCAGCAGCCGCGGGGAGACCCAGTACTTC. Translating it yields CASSRGETQYF.

The chain combines TRBV7-6 with TRBJ2-2, with unresolved D. Germline V gene sequence: CDR1 SGHVS, CDR2 FNYEAQ. Trimming left V 3 bases short and J 0 bases short, with 8 bases between. CDR3 size: 15 residues. This CDR3 reads CASSFGATNTGELFF. In DNA, the CDR3 is TGTGCCAGCAGCTTTGGAGCTACGAACACCGGGGAGCTGTTTTTT.

The J gene is TRBJ1-5, the V gene TRBV6-2 or TRBV6-3; the D is unclear. Trimming shortened V by 6 bases and J by 6 bases, and 12 bases separated the two germline ends. The CDR3 runs 13 residues. Germline V gives CDR1 MNHEY, CDR2 SVGEGT. The CDR3 protein is CASSLEDGQPQHF. Written as DNA, the CDR3 is TGTGCCAGCAGCCTCGAGGATGGTCAGCCCCAGCATTTT.

This chain connects TRBV20-1 to TRBJ2-7; unclear D gene. The CDR3 consists of 11 residues. The V end was cut by 6 bases, the J end by 4 bases, with 10 bases between. Germline assignment: CDR1 DFQATT and CDR2 SNEGSKA (reference sequence). CDR3 bases: TGCAGTGCCAGCCCGCTTTACGAGCAGTACTTC. Its protein is CSASPLYEQYF.

The V call is TRBV7-3, the J call TRBJ1-1, with D possibly TRBD1 on 6 matching bases. The CDR3 contains 15 residues. The ends were cut back, 3 bases at V and 1 base at J, with 12 bases in the middle. Germline V gene lookup returns CDR1 SGHTA and CDR2 FQGTGA. In nucleotides, the CDR3 is TGTGCCAGCAGCTTTTCAGGGGCCAAGAACACTGAAGCTTTCTTT. Protein product: CASSFSGAKNTEAFF.

The table lists this clone with a few counts. The chain recombines TRBV29-1 with TRBJ1-1; no clear D gene. CDR3 length: 15 residues. Trimming cost V 5 bases and J 1 base, with 17 bases left between them. Germline-derived CDR1 and CDR2 are SQVTM and ANQGSEA. In nucleotides, the CDR3 is TGCAGCGTTAAAAGGGTGGGAGGAGGGAACACTGAAGCTTTCTTT. Its translation: CSVKRVGGGNTEAFF. Full variable domain (remainder filled in from reference TRBV29-1 and TRBJ1-1): SAVISQKPSRDICQRGTSLTIQCQVDSQVTMMFWYRQQPGQSLTLIATANQGSEATYESGFVIDKFPISRPNLTFSTLTVSNMSPEDSSIYLCSVKRVGGGNTEAFFGQGTRLTVV.

V and J are TRBV3-1 (or the pseudogene TRBV3-2) and TRBJ2-6; no reliable D call. Trimming cost V 3 bases and J 2 bases, with 5 bases left between them. The CDR3 runs 14 residues. Germline CDR1 and CDR2: LGHDT and YNNKEL (reference sequence). The CDR3, as DNA: TGTGCCAGCAGCCAGGCCGCTGGGGCCAACGTCCTGACTTTC. This encodes CASSQAAGANVLTF.

This rearrangement joins TRBV6-1 to TRBJ1-2; no definite D call. Germline V gives CDR1 MNHNS, CDR2 SASEGT. The CDR3 has 12 amino acids. The ends were cut back, 3 bases at V and 4 bases at J, with 6 bases in the middle. For the CDR3, the DNA is TGTGCCAGCAGTGAGTTCGGCTATGGCTACACCTTC. Amino acid sequence: CASSEFGYGYTF.

This chain uses TRBV6-5 with TRBJ2-7; D unresolved. The CDR3 totals 14 residues. Trimming cost V 10 bases and J 3 bases, with 19 bases left between them. The germline V gene encodes CDR1 MNHEY and CDR2 SVGAGI. The CDR3 reads CATRVGIGNYEQYF. The CDR3 nucleotides read TGTGCCACCCGGGTGGGAATAGGAAACTACGAGCAGTACTTC.